A selection of T cell receptor beta chains follows, all from one sample in a study of T cells in Graves' hyperthyroidism and ophthalmopathy. One entry per CDR3 protein results from TCRdb running MiXCR on the multiplex PCR reads. The data show almost 600,000 distinct CDR3 sequences, about 15% seen once. Specimen: blood. All receptors come from a woman under 40 with Graves' hyperthyroidism that later progressed to Graves' ophthalmopathy. Each CDR3 is given with its conserved first and last residue. The D gene is left open where the match is weak. Clone size is not always given. Where it is, it says once, few, many or a class for expanded clones.

clone_size | j_call | v_call | d_call | cdr3_nt | cdr3_aa
NA | TRBJ1-5 | TRBV20-1 | NA | TGCAGTGCCCGGCCCCGATGGGGGCAGCCCCAGCATTTT | CSARPRWGQPQHF
many | TRBJ2-5 | TRBV24-1 | NA | TGTGCCACAGGAGGGGGATCCGGGGGAGGAGAGACCCAGTACTTC | CATGGGSGGGETQYF
many | TRBJ2-1 | TRBV20-1 | NA | TGCAGTGCTAGTGAGGCTCGGCCTGAGCAGTTCTTC | CSASEARPEQFF
many | TRBJ2-7 | TRBV18 | NA | TGTGCCAGCTCACTCCTAGCCTCTCCCTACGAGCAGTACTTC | CASSLLASPYEQYF
many | TRBJ2-7 | TRBV10-3 | TRBD2 | TGTGCCATCAGTGCGGTCGGGACTAGCGGGCTCTACGAGCAGTACTTC | CAISAVGTSGLYEQYF
many | TRBJ1-2 | TRBV19 | NA | TGTGCCAGTAGTGCCGCCGGCGCCTATAACTATGGCTACACCTTC | CASSAAGAYNYGYTF
NA | TRBJ2-3 | TRBV7-2 | TRBD2 | TGCGCCAGCAGCCAAAGCCTTACTAGCGAAAGCACAGATACGCAGTATTTT | CASSQSLTSESTDTQYF
few | TRBJ2-3 | TRBV6-1 | TRBD2 | TGTGCCAGCAGTCGGGGGACTAGCGGGAGGGGGCGCACAGATACGCAGTATTTT | CASSRGTSGRGRTDTQYF
NA | TRBJ1-3 | TRBV20-1 | NA | TGCAGTGCTAGTATCAAAGGGGAAATAGCTGGAAACACCATATATTTT | CSASIKGEIAGNTIYF
NA | TRBJ2-1 | TRBV11-2 | NA | TGTGCCAGCAGCGACCGAGGGACGGCCGTAGGGCAGTTCTTC | CASSDRGTAVGQFF
many | TRBJ2-3 | TRBV28 | NA | TGTGCCAGCAGCGAGGCCTACACAGATACGCAGTATTTT | CASSEAYTDTQYF
many | TRBJ2-1 | TRBV12-3/TRBV12-4 | NA | TGTGCCAGCAGTCCTCGACAGGTGTTGAATGAGCAGTTCTTC | CASSPRQVLNEQFF
NA | TRBJ1-2 | TRBV14 | TRBD1 | TGTGCCAGCAGCCGCGCTTGGACAGGGGGCGACTACTATGGCTACACCTTC | CASSRAWTGGDYYGYTF
many | TRBJ1-1 | TRBV3-1 | NA | TGTGCCACTGGGGAGTCCATGAACACTGAAGCTTTCTTT | CATGESMNTEAFF